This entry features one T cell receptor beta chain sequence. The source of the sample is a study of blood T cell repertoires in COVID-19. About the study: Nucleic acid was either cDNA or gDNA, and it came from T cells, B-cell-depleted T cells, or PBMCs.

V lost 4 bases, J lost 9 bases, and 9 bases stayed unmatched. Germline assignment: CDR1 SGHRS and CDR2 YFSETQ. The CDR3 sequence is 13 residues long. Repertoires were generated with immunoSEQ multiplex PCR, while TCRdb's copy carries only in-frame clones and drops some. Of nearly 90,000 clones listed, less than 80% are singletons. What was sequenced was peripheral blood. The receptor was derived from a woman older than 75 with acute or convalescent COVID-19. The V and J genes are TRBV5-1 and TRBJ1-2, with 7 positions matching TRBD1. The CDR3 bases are TGCGCCAGCAGCAAAGGGGGCGAGGGGAGCTACACCTTC. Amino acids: CASSKGGEGSYTF.